This record covers a single TCR beta chain. Germline V gene lookup returns CDR1 LNHDA and CDR2 SQIVND (reference sequence). The CDR3 is 14 residues long. Trimming left V 2 bases short and J 1 base short, with 8 bases between. This sample was taken from a study of blood T cell repertoires in COVID-19. Assay used: immunoSEQ multiplex PCR; TCRdb lists only in-frame clones, some missing. The sample lists 65,000 to 95,000 clones; 75% to 90% were seen once. Specimen: peripheral blood. This sequence was found in a man older than 75 with acute or convalescent COVID-19. The V call is TRBV19, the J call TRBJ1-1; D remains unclear. The CDR3 spells CASSILAGNTEAFF. The CDR3 region has the DNA TGTGCCAGTAGTATACTAGCGGGGAACACTGAAGCTTTCTTT.